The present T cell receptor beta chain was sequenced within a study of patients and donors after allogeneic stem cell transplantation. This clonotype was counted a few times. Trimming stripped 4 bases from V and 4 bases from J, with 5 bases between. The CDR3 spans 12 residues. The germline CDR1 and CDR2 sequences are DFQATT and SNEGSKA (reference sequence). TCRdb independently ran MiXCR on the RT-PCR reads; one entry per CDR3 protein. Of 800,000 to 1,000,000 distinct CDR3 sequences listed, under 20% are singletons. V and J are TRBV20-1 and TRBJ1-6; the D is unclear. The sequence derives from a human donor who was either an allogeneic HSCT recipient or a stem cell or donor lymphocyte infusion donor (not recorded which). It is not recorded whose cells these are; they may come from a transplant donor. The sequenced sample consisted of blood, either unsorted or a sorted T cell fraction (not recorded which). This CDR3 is CSANSYNSPLHF. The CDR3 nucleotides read TGCAGTGCTAACTCTTATAATTCACCCCTCCACTTT.